Given below is one TCR beta chain in context. Authors' analysis steps: Amplifying reference gene primers gave estimates of nucleated cell counts. Repertoires were generated with immunoSEQ multiplex PCR, while TCRdb's copy carries only in-frame clones and drops some. V and J calls and clone size follow that table, whereas D and trimming were derived from the DNA. The sample records 360,000 or so clones, over 85% being singletons. The data derive from a study of blood T cell repertoires in COVID-19. The overall study: The origin of the acute and convalescent COVID-19 samples was the United States, Italy and Spain.

V was shortened by 4 bases and J by 8 bases, with 14 bases between the two germline ends. This CDR3 comprises 13 residues. Germline assignment: CDR1 SNHLY and CDR2 FYNNEI. The chain couples TRBV2 to TRBJ1-2, with D possibly being TRBD1 (6 bases). This TCR was recovered from a woman aged 60-75 years with COVID-19, enrolled during active disease. The specimen sequenced was peripheral blood. DNA of the CDR3: TGTGCCAGCAGTGTTACAGGGTCGCGGGGCTACACCTTC. Its translation: CASSVTGSRGYTF.